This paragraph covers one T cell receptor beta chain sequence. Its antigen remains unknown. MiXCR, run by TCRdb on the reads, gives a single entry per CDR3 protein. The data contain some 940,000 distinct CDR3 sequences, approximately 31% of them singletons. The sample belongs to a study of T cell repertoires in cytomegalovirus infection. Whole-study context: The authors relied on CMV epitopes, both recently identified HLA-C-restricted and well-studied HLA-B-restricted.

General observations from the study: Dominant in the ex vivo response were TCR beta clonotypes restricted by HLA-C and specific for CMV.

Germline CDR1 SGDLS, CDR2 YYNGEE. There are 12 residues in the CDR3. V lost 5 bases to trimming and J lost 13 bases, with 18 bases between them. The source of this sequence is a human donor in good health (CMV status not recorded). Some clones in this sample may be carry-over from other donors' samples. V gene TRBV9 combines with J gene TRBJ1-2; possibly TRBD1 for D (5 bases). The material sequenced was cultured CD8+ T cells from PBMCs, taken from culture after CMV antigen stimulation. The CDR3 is CASSPGTFSTTF. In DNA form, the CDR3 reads TGTGCCAGCAGTCCCGGGACCTTTTCGACCACCTTC.